This TCR beta chain came from a study of blood T cell repertoires in COVID-19. Measured with immunoSEQ multiplex PCR; TCRdb has only the in-frame clones, and not every one. The sample lists around 250,000 clones; 91% were seen once. This clone was seen only once. J gave up 7 bases and V 3 bases, and 5 bases lay outside the gene matches. The CDR3 has 13 residues. The germline gives CDR1 SGHTA, CDR2 FQGNSA. The sequence was collected from a human donor in a cohort exposed to, infected with or recovered from COVID-19 (not recorded which). The donor label of this sample is uncertain. J is TRBJ2-7 and V is TRBV7-2; the match to TRBD1 covers 8 bases. Specimen: PBMCs or T cells enriched from blood (not recorded which). As DNA, the CDR3 is TGTGCCAGCAGCTTGGACAGGGCGGGGGAGCAGTACTTC. This translates into CASSLDRAGEQYF.